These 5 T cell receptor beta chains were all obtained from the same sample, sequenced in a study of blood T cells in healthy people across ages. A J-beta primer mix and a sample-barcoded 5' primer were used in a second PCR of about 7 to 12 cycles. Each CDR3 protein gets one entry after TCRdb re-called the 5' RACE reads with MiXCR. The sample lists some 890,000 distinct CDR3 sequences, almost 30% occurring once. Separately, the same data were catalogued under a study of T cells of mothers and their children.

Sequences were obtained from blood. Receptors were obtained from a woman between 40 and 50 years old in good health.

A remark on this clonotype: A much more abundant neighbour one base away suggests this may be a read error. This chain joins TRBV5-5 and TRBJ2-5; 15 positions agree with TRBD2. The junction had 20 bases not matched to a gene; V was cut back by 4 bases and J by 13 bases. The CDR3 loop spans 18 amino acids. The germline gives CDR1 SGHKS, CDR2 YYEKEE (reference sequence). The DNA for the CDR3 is TGTGCCAGCAGCCCCTCGGGACTAGCGGGGGGTCGATCCTACGAGCGGTACTTC. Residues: CASSPSGLAGGRSYERYF. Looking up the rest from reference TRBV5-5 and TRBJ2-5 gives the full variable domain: DAGVTQSPTHLIKTRGQQVTLRCSPISGHKSVSWYQQVLGQGPQFIFQYYEKEERGRGNFPDRFSARQFPNYSSELNVNALLLGDSALYLCASSPSGLAGGRSYERYFGPGTRLLVL.

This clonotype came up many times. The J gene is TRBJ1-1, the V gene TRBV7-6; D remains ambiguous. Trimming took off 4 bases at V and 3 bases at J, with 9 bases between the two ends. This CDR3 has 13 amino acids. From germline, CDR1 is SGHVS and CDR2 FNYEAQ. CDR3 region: CASSSQPYTEAFF. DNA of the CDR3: TGTGCCAGCAGCTCCCAACCGTACACTGAAGCTTTCTTT.

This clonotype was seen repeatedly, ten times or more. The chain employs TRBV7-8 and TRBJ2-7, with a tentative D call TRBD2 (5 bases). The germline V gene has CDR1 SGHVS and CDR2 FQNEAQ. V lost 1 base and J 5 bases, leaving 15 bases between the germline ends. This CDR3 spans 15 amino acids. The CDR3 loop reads CASSLGRASGNEQYF. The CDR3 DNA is TGTGCCAGCAGCTTAGGTCGGGCGTCGGGGAACGAGCAGTACTTC.

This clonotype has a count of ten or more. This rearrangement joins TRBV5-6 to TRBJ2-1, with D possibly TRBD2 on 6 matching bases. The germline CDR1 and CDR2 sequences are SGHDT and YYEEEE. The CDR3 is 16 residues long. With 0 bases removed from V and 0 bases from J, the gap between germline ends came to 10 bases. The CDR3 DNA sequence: TGTGCCAGCAGCTTGGCGGCGGGGAGCTCCTACAATGAGCAGTTCTTC. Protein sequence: CASSLAAGSSYNEQFF.

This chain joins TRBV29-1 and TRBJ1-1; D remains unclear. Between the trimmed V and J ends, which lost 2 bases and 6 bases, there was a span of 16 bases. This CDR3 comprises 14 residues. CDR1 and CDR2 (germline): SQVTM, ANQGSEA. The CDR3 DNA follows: TGCAGCGTTGAAAAGGATCGGCGGGTCGCTGAAGCTTTCTTT. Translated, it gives CSVEKDRRVAEAFF.